The source of this T cell receptor (beta chain) is a study of vaccination and CD4 T cells after COVID-19. With the Oncomine TCR Beta short-read assay, DNA from cultured CD4+ T cells was sequenced. From the PCR reads, TCRdb called clonotypes with MiXCR, one entry per CDR3 protein. This repertoire shows approximately 13,000 distinct CDR3 sequences, 45% to 70% found once; its top ten account for about a sixth. Remarks on this clonotype: What it binds is unknown.

Germline V CDR1 and CDR2: ENHRY, SYGVKD. V lost 3 bases, J lost 3 bases, and 8 bases lay in between. There are 13 residues in the CDR3. Treatment defined: approximately 9-day PBMC culture with coronavirus spike peptide pools or control peptides (ViraFEST assay). After expanding antigen-specific T cells with peptide pools, ViraFEST sequenced their TCRs. The receptor was isolated from a human donor who had recovered from COVID-19. The genes are TRBV10-3 and TRBJ1-2, with D possibly being TRBD1 (5 bases). The sample taken for sequencing was CD4+ T cells from blood, cultured in vitro. This CDR3 is CAISELGDYGYTF. The CDR3 nucleotides read TGTGCCATCAGTGAACTAGGGGACTATGGCTACACCTTC.